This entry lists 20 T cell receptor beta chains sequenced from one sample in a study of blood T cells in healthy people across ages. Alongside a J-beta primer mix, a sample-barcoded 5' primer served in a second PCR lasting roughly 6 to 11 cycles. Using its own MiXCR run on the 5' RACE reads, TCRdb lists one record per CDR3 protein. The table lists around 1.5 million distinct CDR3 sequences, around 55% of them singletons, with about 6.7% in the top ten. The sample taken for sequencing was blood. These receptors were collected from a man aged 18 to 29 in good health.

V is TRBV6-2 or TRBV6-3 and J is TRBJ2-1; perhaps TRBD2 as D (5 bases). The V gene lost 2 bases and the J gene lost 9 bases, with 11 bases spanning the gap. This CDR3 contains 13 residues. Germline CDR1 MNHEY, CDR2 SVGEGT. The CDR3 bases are TGTGCCAGCAGTTACGGGGTAGCGATTGAGCAGTTCTTC. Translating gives CASSYGVAIEQFF.

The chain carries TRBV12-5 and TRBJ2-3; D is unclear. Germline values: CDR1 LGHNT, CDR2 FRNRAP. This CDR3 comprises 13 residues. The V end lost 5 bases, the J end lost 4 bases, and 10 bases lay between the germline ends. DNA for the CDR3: TGTGCTAGTGGTATCGGATCCTCAGATACGCAGTATTTT. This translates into CASGIGSSDTQYF.

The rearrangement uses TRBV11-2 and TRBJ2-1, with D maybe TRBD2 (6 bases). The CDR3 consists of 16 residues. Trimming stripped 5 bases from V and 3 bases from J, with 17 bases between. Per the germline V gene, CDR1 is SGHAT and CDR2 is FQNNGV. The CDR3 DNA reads TGTGCCAGCAGCCCCCCGGGACTCCGGGGCTACAATGAGCAGTTCTTC. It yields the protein CASSPPGLRGYNEQFF.

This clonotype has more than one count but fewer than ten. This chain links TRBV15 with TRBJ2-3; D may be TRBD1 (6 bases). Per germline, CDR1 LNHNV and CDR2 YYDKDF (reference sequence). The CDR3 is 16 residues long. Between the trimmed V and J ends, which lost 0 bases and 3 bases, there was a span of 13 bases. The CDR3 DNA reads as TGTGCCACCAGCAGAGATGTGGGGGCGTTGACAGATACGCAGTATTTT. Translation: CATSRDVGALTDTQYF.

The CDR3 DNA sequence: TGTGCCAGCAGTGAACGGACTAGGGGGATGATGGCCTCCTACAATGAGCAGTTCTTC. Encoded protein: CASSERTRGMMASYNEQFF. J is TRBJ2-1 and V is TRBV6-1; D may be TRBD2 (7 bases). This CDR3 contains 19 residues. Germline V gene data show CDR1 as MNHNS and CDR2 as SASEGT. With 2 bases removed from V and 0 bases from J, the gap between germline ends came to 20 bases.

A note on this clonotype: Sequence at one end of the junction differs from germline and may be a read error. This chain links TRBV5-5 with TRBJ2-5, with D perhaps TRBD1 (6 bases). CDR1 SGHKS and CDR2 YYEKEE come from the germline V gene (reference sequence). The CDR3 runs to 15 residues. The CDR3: CASSPGHGGGETQYF. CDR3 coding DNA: TGCGCCAGCAGCCCGGGACATGGGGGTGGGGAGACCCAGTACTTC.

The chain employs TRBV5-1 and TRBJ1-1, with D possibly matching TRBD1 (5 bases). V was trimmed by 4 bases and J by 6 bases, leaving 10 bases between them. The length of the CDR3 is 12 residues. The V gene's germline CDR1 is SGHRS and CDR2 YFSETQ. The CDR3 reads CASSARDSEAFF. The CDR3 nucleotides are TGCGCCAGCAGCGCCAGGGACTCTGAAGCTTTCTTT.

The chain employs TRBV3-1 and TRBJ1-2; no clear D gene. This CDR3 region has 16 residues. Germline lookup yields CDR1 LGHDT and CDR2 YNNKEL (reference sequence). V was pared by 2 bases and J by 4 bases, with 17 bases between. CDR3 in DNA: TGTGCCAGCAGCCAAAAGGGAGGTTCGGTGGCCTATGGCTACACCTTC. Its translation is CASSQKGGSVAYGYTF. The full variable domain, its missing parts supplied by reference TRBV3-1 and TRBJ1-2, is DTAVSQTPKYLVTQMGNDKSIKCEQNLGHDTMYWYKQDSKKFLKIMFSYNNKELIINETVPNRFSPKSPDKAHLNLHINSLELGDSAVYFCASSQKGGSVAYGYTFGSGTRLTVV.

The CDR3 coding sequence is TGCAGTGCTCTTGCGGATACCTACGAGCAGTACTTC. This codes for CSALADTYEQYF. V usage is TRBV20-1 and J usage is TRBJ2-4; no reliable D call. Gene TRBJ2-7 matches the end of the DNA better, so the J call may be wrong. The germline V gene has CDR1 DFQATT and CDR2 SNEGSKA (reference sequence). The CDR3 has 12 residues.

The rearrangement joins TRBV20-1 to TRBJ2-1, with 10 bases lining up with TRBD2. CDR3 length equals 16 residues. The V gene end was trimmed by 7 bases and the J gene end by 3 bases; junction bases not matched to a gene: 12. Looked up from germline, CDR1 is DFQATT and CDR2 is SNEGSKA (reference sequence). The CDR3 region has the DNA TGCAGTGTCTTTGCTAGCGGGGGCTCGAACTACAATGAGCAGTTCTTC. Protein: CSVFASGGSNYNEQFF.

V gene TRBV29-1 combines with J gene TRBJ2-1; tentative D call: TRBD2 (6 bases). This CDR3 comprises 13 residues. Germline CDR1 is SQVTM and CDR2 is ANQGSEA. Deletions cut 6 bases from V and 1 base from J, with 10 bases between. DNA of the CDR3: TGCAGCGTACCCGGGACTTCCTACAATGAGCAGTTCTTC. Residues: CSVPGTSYNEQFF.

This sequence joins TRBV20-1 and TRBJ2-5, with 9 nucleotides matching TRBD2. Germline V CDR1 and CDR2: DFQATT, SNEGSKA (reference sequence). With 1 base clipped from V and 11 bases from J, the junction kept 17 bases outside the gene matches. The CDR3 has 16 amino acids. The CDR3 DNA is TGCAGTGCTAGAGCCTTACCGGGACTAGCAGACAATGAGCAGTACTTC. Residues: CSARALPGLADNEQYF.

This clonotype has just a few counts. CDR3: CSVHKREGYEQYF. DNA for the CDR3: TGCAGCGTTCATAAGCGGGAGGGCTACGAGCAGTACTTC. The V call is TRBV29-1, the J call TRBJ2-7, with 10 nucleotides matching TRBD2. The germline CDR1 and CDR2 sequences are SQVTM and ANQGSEA. V trimming: 5 bases; J trimming: 3 bases; junction bases outside the gene matches: 4. CDR3 length equals 13 residues.

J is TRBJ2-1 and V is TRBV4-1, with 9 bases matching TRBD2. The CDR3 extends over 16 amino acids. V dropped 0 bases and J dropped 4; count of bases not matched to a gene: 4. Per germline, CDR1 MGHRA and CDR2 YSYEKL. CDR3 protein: CASSQDPSGEYNEQFF. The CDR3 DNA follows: TGCGCCAGCAGCCAAGATCCTAGCGGGGAGTACAATGAGCAGTTCTTC.

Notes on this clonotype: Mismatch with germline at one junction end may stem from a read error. Here the CDR3 reads CASSTGMGETQYF. Written as DNA, the CDR3 is TGCGCCAGCAGCACAGGGATGGGAGAGACCCAGTACTTC. The V gene is TRBV12-3 or TRBV12-4, the J gene TRBJ2-5, with D perhaps matching TRBD1 (6 bases). This CDR3 is built from 13 residues.

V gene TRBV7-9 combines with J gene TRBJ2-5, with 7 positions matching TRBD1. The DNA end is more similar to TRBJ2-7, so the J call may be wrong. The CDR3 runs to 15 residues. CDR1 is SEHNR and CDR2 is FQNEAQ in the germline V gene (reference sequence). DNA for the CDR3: TGTGCCAGCAGCACCACAGGGGACCACATTTACGAGCAGTACTTC. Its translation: CASSTTGDHIYEQYF.

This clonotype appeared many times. This chain's CDR3 is CASSYSSTSSYEQYF. CDR3 sequence (DNA): TGTGCCAGCAGTTACTCTTCGACAAGCTCCTACGAGCAGTACTTC. The chain recombines TRBV6-2 or TRBV6-3 with TRBJ2-7; no clear D. CDR3 size: 15 residues. Trimming took off 0 bases at V and 0 bases at J, with 9 bases between the two ends. Germline values: CDR1 MNHEY, CDR2 SVGEGT.

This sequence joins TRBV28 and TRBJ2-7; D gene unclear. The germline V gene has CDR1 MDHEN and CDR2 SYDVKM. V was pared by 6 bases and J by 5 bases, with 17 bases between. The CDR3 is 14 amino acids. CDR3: CASRRTILPHEQYF. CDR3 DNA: TGTGCCAGCAGAAGGACCATTCTCCCACACGAGCAGTACTTC.

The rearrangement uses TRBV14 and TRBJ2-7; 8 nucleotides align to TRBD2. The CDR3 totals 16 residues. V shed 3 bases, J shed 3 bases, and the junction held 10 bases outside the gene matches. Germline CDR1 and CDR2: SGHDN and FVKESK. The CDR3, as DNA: TGTGCCAGCAGCCAGGGTAGAGTAGCGGGAATCTACGAGCAGTACTTC. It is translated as CASSQGRVAGIYEQYF.

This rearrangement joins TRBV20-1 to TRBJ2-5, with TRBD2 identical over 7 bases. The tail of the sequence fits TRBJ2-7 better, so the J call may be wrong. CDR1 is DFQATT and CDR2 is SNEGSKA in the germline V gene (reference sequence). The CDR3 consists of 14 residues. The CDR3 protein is CSAAWGEGKGEQYF. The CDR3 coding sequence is TGCAGTGCAGCATGGGGGGAGGGGAAGGGCGAGCAGTACTTC.